This T cell receptor (beta chain) was sequenced for a study of blood T cell repertoires in COVID-19. Here immunoSEQ multiplex PCR was the method, and the copy in TCRdb shows in-frame clones only, minus some. The sample comprises roughly 150,000 clones, approximately 80% of which are singletons, and less than 5.5% rests with the top ten. Trimming took 2 bases from V and 2 from J; bases not matched to a gene: 3. Looked up from germline, CDR1 is MNHEY and CDR2 is SVGAGI. This CDR3 region has 15 residues. The specimen was peripheral blood. The chain combines TRBV6-5 with TRBJ2-3; TRBD1 agrees at 8 bases. The sequence came from a woman aged 50 to 65 with acute or convalescent COVID-19. CDR3 sequence (DNA): TGTGCCAGCAGTTACGAGGGACAGGTCACAGATACGCAGTATTTT. The encoded protein is CASSYEGQVTDTQYF.